The present T cell receptor beta chain was sequenced within a study of blood T cell repertoires in COVID-19. Study-wide context: COVID-19 samples collected from the United States, Italy and Spain covered acute and convalescent phases. Sample material is recorded as cDNA or gDNA derived from T cells, B-cell-depleted T cells, or PBMCs.

CDR3 length equals 11 residues. CDR1 and CDR2 from the germline V gene are SGHVS and FNYEAQ. Trimming stripped 2 bases from V and 10 bases from J, with 6 bases between. As originally analysed: Using reference gene primer amplification, nucleated cell counts were estimated. Only in-frame clones appear in the TCRdb table, and some are missing; sequencing was by immunoSEQ multiplex PCR. V and J calls and clone size follow that table, whereas D and trimming were derived from the DNA. The table shows approximately 200,000 clones, with roughly 85% occurring only once. V is TRBV7-6 and J is TRBJ2-1; the D is unclear. This receptor was identified in a woman in her 30s with acute or convalescent COVID-19. The sequenced material came from peripheral blood. The CDR3 sequence is CASSLSVEQFF. In DNA, the CDR3 is TGTGCCAGCAGCTTATCAGTAGAGCAGTTCTTC.